This TCR beta chain was recorded in a study of shared clonotypes between healthy human individuals. General observations from the study: Inspection by rarefaction showed sorted-subset sequencing to be incomplete despite large depth.

Assay: immunoSEQ multiplex PCR; the TCRdb copy retains only in-frame clones and omits some. Counted here are about 770,000 clones, roughly 72% occurring once; the ten biggest clones make up approximately 1.7%. With regard to this clone: Its specificity is unknown.

Sequenced sample: memory CD4+ T cells sorted from blood. Described subset: CD45RA-negative fraction. This TCR was recovered from a woman aged 25 to 39 in good health.

CDR3 nucleotides: TGCGCCAGCAGCTATGGGACAGCCTCTGGAAACACCATATATTTT. This codes for CASSYGTASGNTIYF. V usage is TRBV5-1 and J usage is TRBJ1-3; 7 bases agree with TRBD1. The V gene end was trimmed by 3 bases and the J gene end by 0 bases; junction bases not matched to a gene: 3. Per the germline V gene, CDR1 is SGHRS and CDR2 is YFSETQ. The CDR3 loop spans 15 amino acids. The full variable domain, in which reference TRBV5-1 and TRBJ1-3 provide the parts outside the CDR3, is KAGVTQTPRYLIKTRGQQVTLSCSPISGHRSVSWYQQTPGQGLQFLFEYFSETQRNKGNFPGRFSGRQFSNSRSEMNVSTLELGDSALYLCASSYGTASGNTIYFGEGSWLTVV.